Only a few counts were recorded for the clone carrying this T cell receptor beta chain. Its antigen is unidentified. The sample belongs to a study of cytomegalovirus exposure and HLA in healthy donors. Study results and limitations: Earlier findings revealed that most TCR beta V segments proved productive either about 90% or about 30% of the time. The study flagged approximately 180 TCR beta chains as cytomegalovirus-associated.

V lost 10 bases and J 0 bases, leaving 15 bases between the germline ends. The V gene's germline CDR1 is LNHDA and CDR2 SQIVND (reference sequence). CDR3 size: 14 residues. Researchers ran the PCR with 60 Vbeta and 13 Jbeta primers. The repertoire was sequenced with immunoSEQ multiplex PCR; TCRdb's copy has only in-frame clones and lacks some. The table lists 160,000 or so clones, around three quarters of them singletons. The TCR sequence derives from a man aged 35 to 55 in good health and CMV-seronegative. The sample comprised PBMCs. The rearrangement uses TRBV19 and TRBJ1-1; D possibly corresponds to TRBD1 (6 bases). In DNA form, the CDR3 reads TGTGCCACCGGAGGGGGGGTAATGAACACTGAAGCTTTCTTT. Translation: CATGGGVMNTEAFF.